The present T cell receptor beta chain was sequenced within a study of sequential checkpoint blockade in melanoma. Looking at the study overall: First-line arms were nivolumab then ipilimumab, or the reverse, randomized 1:1.

Overall study findings and caveats: Mutational load did not correlate with tumor T-cell fraction or clonality. About 30 times likelier clinical benefit followed increased tumor T-cell fraction and clonality.

V lost 10 bases, J lost 4 bases, and 19 bases lay in between. The CDR3 runs 14 residues. Germline CDR1 and CDR2: LNHDA and SQIVND (reference sequence). Turning to this clone: The target antigen is unknown.

Treatment meaning: randomized to nivolumab then ipilimumab (arm A) or the reverse (arm B). Sequencing was performed with immunoSEQ multiplex PCR; in TCRdb, only in-frame clones are kept and a portion is missing. The sample carries approximately 2,400 clones, approximately 22% recorded once. This sample comprised tumor tissue (inferred from file names), obtained from a patient given nivolumab and ipilimumab in sequence. The sequence was obtained from a human donor with melanoma. The chain recombines TRBV19 with TRBJ1-1; no firm D call. The CDR3 here is CATTERLLGTEAFF. CDR3 bases: TGTGCCACTACCGAAAGGCTTTTGGGCACTGAAGCTTTCTTT.